Shown below are 32 T cell receptor beta chains from a single sample sequenced in a study of T-cell memory formation after mild COVID-19. MiXCR, applied by TCRdb to the 5' RACE reads, yields one record per CDR3 protein. In the table there are 300,000 to 350,000 distinct CDR3 sequences, roughly an eighth of which are singletons. Sequencing was carried out using PBMCs or a T cell subset sorted from them (not recorded which). The receptors were gathered from a man between 18 and 35 years old who had mild COVID-19 (a few samples of this study predate the infection). Cell type and time point are not known.

This clonotype has more than one count but fewer than ten. V and J are TRBV28 and TRBJ1-4; the D gene is possibly TRBD1 (6 bases). V lost 6 bases, J lost 7 bases, and 18 bases lay in between. The CDR3 spans 15 residues. CDR1 and CDR2 from the germline V gene are MDHEN and SYDVKM. The CDR3 DNA reads as TGTGCCAGCAGCAGACGACAGGCTGGAGTTGAAAAACTGTTTTTT. Protein product: CASSRRQAGVEKLFF.

This clonotype turned up a few times. V and J are TRBV5-1 and TRBJ1-6; a weak D match, TRBD1 (5 bases). Trimming removed 4 bases at V and 6 bases at J, with 17 bases between. The CDR3 runs to 16 residues. CDR1 is SGHRS and CDR2 is YFSETQ in the germline V gene. CDR3 residues: CASSAIGVGGNSPLHF. CDR3 coding DNA: TGCGCCAGCAGCGCAATAGGGGTTGGTGGTAATTCACCCCTCCACTTT.

The table lists this clonotype with many counts. The CDR3 DNA is TGTGCCAGCAGCTCAATGGCGGGTGAAAAACTGTTTTTT. Translation: CASSSMAGEKLFF. The rearrangement joins TRBV7-8 to TRBJ1-4; D not certain. The germline V and J ends were trimmed by 4 bases and 7 bases, with 10 bases remaining between them. The CDR3 loop spans 13 amino acids. Looked up from germline, CDR1 is SGHVS and CDR2 is FQNEAQ.

This clonotype was counted only a few times. DNA for the CDR3: TGTGCCAGCAGTTCCACCGCGTACTACGAGCAGTACGTC. Its translation is CASSSTAYYEQYV. This chain uses TRBV28 with TRBJ2-7, with D uncertain. Germline V gene data show CDR1 as MDHEN and CDR2 as SYDVKM. V gave up 4 bases and J gave up 3 bases, with 10 bases separating them. The CDR3 sequence is 13 residues long.

The sample holds a few counts of this clonotype. This chain joins TRBV7-9 and TRBJ2-3; 13 bases align to TRBD2. The CDR3 contains 16 residues. CDR1 is SEHNR, CDR2 FQNEAQ, per germline (reference sequence). The J segment lost 4 bases and the V segment lost 5 bases, leaving 6 bases of the junction unmatched. In nucleotides, the CDR3 is TGTGCCAGCAGCCAGGGACTAGCGGGGTCCCCAGATACGCAGTATTTT. Translation gives CASSQGLAGSPDTQYF.

Ten or more counts support this clonotype. The rearrangement joins TRBV5-1 to TRBJ2-5; D uncertain. Between the trimmed V and J ends, which lost 0 bases and 1 base, there was a span of 10 bases. The CDR3 has 15 residues. Per the germline V gene, CDR1 is SGHRS and CDR2 is YFSETQ. The CDR3 DNA reads TGCGCCAGCAGCTTGGTTCAGGCAGGCCAAGAGACCCAGTACTTC. Translation gives CASSLVQAGQETQYF. The variable domain in full, completed from reference TRBV5-1 and TRBJ2-5, reads KAGVTQTPRYLIKTRGQQVTLSCSPISGHRSVSWYQQTPGQGLQFLFEYFSETQRNKGNFPGRFSGRQFSNSRSEMNVSTLELGDSALYLCASSLVQAGQETQYFGPGTRLLVL.

This chain uses TRBV10-3 with TRBJ1-5, with D tentatively TRBD1 (6 bases). The CDR3 has 15 residues. The germline CDR1 and CDR2 sequences are ENHRY and SYGVKD. V was cut by 2 bases and J by 6 bases, with 14 bases left in between. The CDR3 DNA is TGTGCCATCAGTGAGGCAAAGGGGGTTCCTCAGCCCCAGCATTTT. It is translated as CAISEAKGVPQPQHF.

This clonotype was counted only a few times. The chain couples TRBV6-5 to TRBJ1-2, with TRBD1 matching 7 bases. With V trimmed by 4 bases and J by 9 bases, 5 bases remained unmatched. Germline CDR1 MNHEY, CDR2 SVGAGI. This CDR3 has 12 residues. Here the CDR3 DNA reads TGTGCCAGCAGTTCTTGGGACAGACGCTACACCTTC. Translated, it gives CASSSWDRRYTF.

The genes are TRBV7-2 and TRBJ2-2; D is uncertain. Trimming stripped 0 bases from V and 4 bases from J, with 12 bases between. CDR1 SGHTA and CDR2 FQGNSA come from the germline V gene. The length of the CDR3 is 16 residues. In nucleotides, the CDR3 is TGTGCCAGCAGCTTAGCGGCCCCCAATCCCACCGGGGAGCTGTTTTTT. Translated, it gives CASSLAAPNPTGELFF.

The sample holds a few counts of this clonotype. The rearrangement links TRBV19 to TRBJ2-2; D is perhaps TRBD1 (5 bases). The length of the CDR3 is 15 residues. Germline-derived CDR1 and CDR2 are LNHDA and SQIVND (reference sequence). With 4 bases removed from V and 6 bases from J, the gap between germline ends came to 15 bases. CDR3 region: CASSTWVRGAGELFF. CDR3 in DNA: TGTGCCAGTAGTACGTGGGTTAGGGGCGCCGGGGAGCTGTTTTTT.

This clonotype has a handful of counts. The chain combines TRBV5-1 with TRBJ1-2; TRBD1 might be the D (5 bases). The V gene lost 4 bases and the J gene lost 5 bases, with 15 bases spanning the gap. The length of the CDR3 is 14 residues. CDR1 and CDR2 (germline): SGHRS, YFSETQ. The CDR3 spells CASSTGTEGYGYTF. The CDR3 nucleotides read TGCGCCAGCAGCACCGGGACGGAGGGATATGGCTACACCTTC.

The J gene is TRBJ2-5, the V gene TRBV5-1; 8 bases fit TRBD1. V shed 4 bases and J 5 bases; nucleotides not matched to a gene: 10. CDR1 is SGHRS and CDR2 is YFSETQ in the germline V gene. The CDR3 spans 15 residues. CDR3 in DNA: TGCGCCAGCAGCCTGGGGTCGACAGGGGAGGAGACCCAGTACTTC. Residues: CASSLGSTGEETQYF.

This rearrangement joins TRBV7-9 to TRBJ1-2, with TRBD1 identical over 8 bases. The CDR3 is made up of 16 amino acids. With V trimmed by 2 bases and J by 4 bases, 9 bases remained unmatched. CDR1 SEHNR and CDR2 FQNEAQ come from the germline V gene (reference sequence). CDR3 coding DNA: TGTGCCAGCAGCTTATACACAGGGGGTTCGGTCTATGGCTACACCTTC. It encodes CASSLYTGGSVYGYTF.

CDR3 sequence (DNA): TGTGCCAGCAGCTCACACGGGACAGGGGGAGAGACCCAGTACTTC. Encoded protein: CASSSHGTGGETQYF. The chain couples TRBV7-9 to TRBJ2-5, with 11 bases fitting TRBD1. CDR3 length equals 15 residues. V trimming: 4 bases; J trimming: 4 bases; junction bases outside the gene matches: 5. Germline CDR1 reads SEHNR; CDR2 reads FQNEAQ (reference sequence).

In the case of this clonotype: Possible read error: a much larger clone is one base away. Here the CDR3 reads CDSSTQGVTEAFF. The DNA for the CDR3 is TGCGACAGCAGCACACAGGGGGTCACTGAAGCTTTCTTT. V and J are TRBV5-1 and TRBJ1-1, with 8 bases matching TRBD1. The V gene's germline CDR1 is SGHRS and CDR2 YFSETQ. The CDR3 contains 13 residues.

A few counts support this clonotype. The chain uses TRBV7-6 and TRBJ1-5, with a tentative D call TRBD1 (5 bases). V was cut by 0 bases and J by 7 bases, with 16 bases left in between. Germline assignment: CDR1 SGHVS and CDR2 FNYEAQ. This CDR3 has 16 amino acids. The CDR3 spells CASSLAPDTGGQPQHF. The CDR3, as DNA: TGTGCCAGCAGCTTAGCGCCGGATACAGGCGGCCAGCCCCAGCATTTT.

This clonotype was observed a few times. The chain couples TRBV11-2 to TRBJ1-6, with 9 bases lining up with TRBD1. CDR1 is SGHAT, CDR2 FQNNGV, per germline. This CDR3 is 14 amino acids long. J gave up 10 bases and V 4 bases, and 5 bases lay outside the gene matches. The CDR3 reads CASSSDRGTSPLHF. Written as DNA, the CDR3 is TGTGCCAGCAGCTCGGACAGGGGCACGTCACCCCTCCACTTT.

V and J are TRBV7-9 and TRBJ1-4, with D possibly being TRBD1 (5 bases). Per germline, CDR1 SEHNR and CDR2 FQNEAQ (reference sequence). This CDR3 contains 14 residues. Trimming stripped 5 bases from V and 4 bases from J, with 11 bases between. CDR3 bases: TGTGCCAGCAGCCTGGGACCGGTTAATGAAAAACTGTTTTTT. This codes for CASSLGPVNEKLFF.

This clonotype has more than one count but fewer than ten. The J gene is TRBJ1-6, the V gene TRBV7-9; no firm D call. V lost 2 bases and J 11 bases, leaving 7 bases between the germline ends. The CDR3 has 12 amino acids. Germline CDR1 and CDR2: SEHNR and FQNEAQ (reference sequence). CDR3: CASSLSQPPLHF. The CDR3 nucleotides read TGTGCCAGCAGCTTAAGCCAGCCACCCCTCCACTTT.

This clonotype was seen only a few times. The chain couples TRBV7-9 to TRBJ2-1; D is uncertain. Between the trimmed V and J ends, which lost 5 bases and 8 bases, there was a span of 7 bases. This CDR3 is built from 11 residues. Germline V lookup: CDR1 SEHNR, CDR2 FQNEAQ (reference sequence). The CDR3 coding sequence is TGTGCCAGCAGCACCTCCCATGAGCAGTTCTTC. Translating it yields CASSTSHEQFF.

The chain has TRBV7-2 and TRBJ2-3; 10 nucleotides agree with TRBD2. This CDR3 region has 14 residues. The ends lost 6 bases at V and 11 bases at J; junction bases unmatched: 11. Germline V CDR1 and CDR2: SGHTA, FQGNSA. The CDR3 coding sequence is TGTGCCAGCAGGCTAGCGGGGGCCTCCGGTGTGCAGTATTTT. Amino acids: CASRLAGASGVQYF.

The V and J genes are TRBV7-9 and TRBJ2-6; unclear D gene. CDR3 length equals 15 residues. Trimming removed 3 bases at V and 1 base at J, with 7 bases between. CDR1 and CDR2 from the germline V gene are SEHNR and FQNEAQ (reference sequence). The CDR3 region has the DNA TGTGCCAGCAGCTTTTGGGGTTCTGGGGCCAACGTCCTGACTTTC. Translation: CASSFWGSGANVLTF.

The CDR3: CASSFSQGNQPQHF. The CDR3 coding sequence is TGTGCCAGCAGCTTTTCGCAGGGCAATCAGCCCCAGCATTTT. This rearrangement joins TRBV7-9 to TRBJ1-5, with no clear D. V was cut by 3 bases and J by 2 bases, with 8 bases left in between. Germline V lookup: CDR1 SEHNR, CDR2 FQNEAQ (reference sequence). CDR3 length equals 14 residues.

This clonotype was found a few times. This chain uses TRBV5-1 with TRBJ1-6; 7 bases map to TRBD1. This CDR3 spans 15 amino acids. Germline values: CDR1 SGHRS, CDR2 YFSETQ. V gave up 4 bases and J gave up 7 bases; unmatched junction bases: 8. The CDR3 protein is CASSLVTGRNSPLHF. CDR3 nucleotide sequence: TGCGCCAGCAGCCTGGTGACAGGGCGGAATTCACCCCTCCACTTT.

J is TRBJ1-2 and V is TRBV6-2 or TRBV6-3; D is possibly TRBD1 (5 bases). Per the germline V gene, CDR1 is MNHEY and CDR2 is SVGEGT. The CDR3 covers 13 residues. V was shortened by 0 bases and J by 6 bases, with 8 bases between the two germline ends. The CDR3 loop is CASSYSRTNGYTF. The CDR3 DNA reads as TGTGCCAGCAGTTACTCCCGGACAAATGGCTACACCTTC.

This clonotype was seen only a few times. V is TRBV5-1 and J is TRBJ2-5; perhaps TRBD1 as D (7 bases). This CDR3 has 14 residues. The V gene lost 4 bases and the J gene lost 7 bases, with 17 bases spanning the gap. Germline V lookup: CDR1 SGHRS, CDR2 YFSETQ. The CDR3 DNA reads TGCGCCAGCAGCCGGAGGGACAGCCCCATGACCCAGTACTTC. It translates to CASSRRDSPMTQYF.

V gene TRBV12-3 or TRBV12-4 combines with J gene TRBJ2-3, with TRBD1 matching 7 bases. The J segment lost 2 bases and the V segment lost 1 base, leaving 3 bases of the junction unmatched. The CDR3 length is 15 residues. This CDR3 reads CASSLDRGPTDTQYF. CDR3 DNA sequence: TGTGCCAGCAGTTTAGACAGGGGTCCCACAGATACGCAGTATTTT.

This clonotype was found a few times. This rearrangement joins TRBV4-2 to TRBJ2-1, with D possibly TRBD2 on 6 matching bases. V shed 4 bases and J shed 6 bases, with 19 bases lying between them. The CDR3 consists of 16 residues. Germline assignment: CDR1 LGHNA and CDR2 YNFKEQ. The CDR3 protein is CASSPLSRDSSNEQFF. The CDR3 DNA is TGTGCCAGCAGCCCTTTAAGTCGGGACTCGTCCAATGAGCAGTTCTTC.

The genes are TRBV18 and TRBJ1-3; D might be TRBD1 (5 bases). The V end was cut by 3 bases, the J end by 3 bases, with 9 bases between. CDR3 length: 14 residues. CDR1 is KGHSH, CDR2 LQKENI, per germline. The CDR3 DNA follows: TGTGCCAGCTCACCCCGGGACGGTGGAAACACCATATATTTT. Translating it yields CASSPRDGGNTIYF.

In its sample, this clonotype was seen a few times. The gene calls are TRBV5-1 and TRBJ2-3; perhaps D is TRBD1 or TRBD2 (6 bases each). Germline V lookup: CDR1 SGHRS, CDR2 YFSETQ. The CDR3 totals 16 residues. V lost 3 bases, J lost 4 bases, and 18 bases lay in between. CDR3: CASSSQAGGEADTQYF. The DNA of the CDR3 is TGCGCCAGCAGCTCCCAGGCCGGGGGCGAGGCAGATACGCAGTATTTT. The whole variable domain, filled in from reference TRBV5-1 and TRBJ2-3, reads KAGVTQTPRYLIKTRGQQVTLSCSPISGHRSVSWYQQTPGQGLQFLFEYFSETQRNKGNFPGRFSGRQFSNSRSEMNVSTLELGDSALYLCASSSQAGGEADTQYFGPGTRLTVL.

The V and J genes are TRBV7-9 and TRBJ2-5; 8 bases align to TRBD1. V lost 5 bases to trimming and J lost 2 bases; unmatched junction nucleotides: 7. Germline lookup yields CDR1 SEHNR and CDR2 FQNEAQ (reference sequence). This CDR3 has 15 amino acids. The CDR3 is CASSPGTGGQETQYF. The CDR3 DNA reads as TGTGCCAGCAGCCCCGGGACAGGAGGGCAAGAGACCCAGTACTTC.

Only a few counts were recorded for this clonotype. This sequence joins TRBV9 and TRBJ1-2; D is uncertain. The V gene's germline CDR1 is SGDLS and CDR2 YYNGEE. The CDR3 contains 14 residues. With 4 bases removed from V and 4 bases from J, the gap between germline ends came to 14 bases. CDR3 DNA: TGTGCCAGCAGCCAGACCTCGGGGTCCTATGGCTACACCTTC. Translating it yields CASSQTSGSYGYTF.